Listed below are T cell receptor beta chains from one sample, sequenced in a study of cytomegalovirus exposure and HLA in healthy donors. Profiled with immunoSEQ multiplex PCR; TCRdb holds only in-frame clones, not every one. The sample contains fewer than 150,000 clones, around 80% of which appear only once. Sequencing used PBMCs. These receptors were taken from a male donor in good health and CMV-seronegative. Both conserved end residues are part of each CDR3. The order of the fields is clone size, J gene, D gene, V gene, CDR3 DNA, CDR3 protein. D genes are given only for firm matches. Where a row states a size, it is once, few, many or the class of an expanded clone; other rows omit it.

NA TRBJ1-2 NA TRBV29-1 TGCAGCGCCGGCCTCCCGACAGAAGGCTACACCTTC CSAGLPTEGYTF
NA TRBJ2-1 NA TRBV7-2 TGTGCCAGCACCAACCAAGGGGGTCCTTACAATGAGCAGTTCTTC CASTNQGGPYNEQFF
NA TRBJ2-3 TRBD2 TRBV5-1 TGCGCCAGCGGACAGGGGACTAGCGGGGAGAATACGCAGTATTTT CASGQGTSGENTQYF
NA TRBJ1-6 NA TRBV14 TGTGCCAGCAGCCCATTTCAAGGGGTCGGTTCACCCCTCCACTTT CASSPFQGVGSPLHF
NA TRBJ1-4 TRBD1 TRBV28 TGTGCCAGCAGCCACGGGACAGGCGGGGGAGAAAAACTGTTTTTT CASSHGTGGGEKLFF
NA TRBJ2-7 TRBD1 TRBV28 TGTGCCAGCAGTTCCGGGACAGCGAGATCCTACGAGCAGTACTTC CASSSGTARSYEQYF
NA TRBJ2-3 NA TRBV19 TGTGCCAGTAGTATAGTTAGGGGTACAGATACGCAGTATTTT CASSIVRGTDTQYF
NA TRBJ2-1 NA TRBV4-3 TGCGCCAGCAGCCTGGGACCTTACACGGGGGATGAGCAGTTCTTC CASSLGPYTGDEQFF
NA TRBJ1-6 NA TRBV7-2 TGTGCCAGCAGCTTAGCCCCGGGGGGGGCCTATAATTCACCCCTCCACTTT CASSLAPGGAYNSPLHF
NA TRBJ2-7 NA TRBV18 TGTGCCAGCTCACTTCCGGGATCAATCTACGAGCAGTACTTC CASSLPGSIYEQYF
NA TRBJ2-7 TRBD1 TRBV30 TGTGCCTGGGGGGGACAGGCCTACGAGCAGTACTTC CAWGGQAYEQYF
NA TRBJ1-1 NA TRBV27 TGTGCCAGCACGGGGTGGGCTGGGAACACTGAAGCTTTCTTT CASTGWAGNTEAFF
NA TRBJ1-2 NA TRBV7-9 TGTGCCAGCAGCTTAAGCGGCTATGGCTACACCTTC CASSLSGYGYTF
NA TRBJ2-3 NA TRBV10-3 TGTGCCATCAGTGTGTCAGGGGGCACAGATACGCAGTATTTT CAISVSGGTDTQYF
NA TRBJ1-5 NA TRBV4-1 TGCGCCAGCAGCCAAGAGGGGGGAAGTTTTCGCCAGCCCCAGCATTTT CASSQEGGSFRQPQHF
NA TRBJ2-5 NA TRBV6-6 TGTGCCAGCAGTTCCCGTACTGCCCTTTATAATACGGACTTC CASSSRTALYNTDF
few TRBJ2-7 NA TRBV19 TGTGCCAGTAAGGACAGTTCCTACGAGCAGTACTTC CASKDSSYEQYF
NA TRBJ2-7 NA TRBV25-1 TGTGCCAGCAGTGGGGGAGGGACAGGACTCTACGAGCAGTACTTC CASSGGGTGLYEQYF